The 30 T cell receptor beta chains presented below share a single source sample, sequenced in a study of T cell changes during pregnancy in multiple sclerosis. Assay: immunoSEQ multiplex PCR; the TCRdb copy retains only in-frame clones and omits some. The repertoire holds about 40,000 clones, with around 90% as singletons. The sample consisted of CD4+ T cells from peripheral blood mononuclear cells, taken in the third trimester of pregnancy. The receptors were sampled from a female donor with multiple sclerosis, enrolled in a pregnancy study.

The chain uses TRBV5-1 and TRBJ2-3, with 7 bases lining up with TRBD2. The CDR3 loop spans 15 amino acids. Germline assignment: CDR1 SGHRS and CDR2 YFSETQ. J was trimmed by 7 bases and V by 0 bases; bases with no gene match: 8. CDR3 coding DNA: TGCGCCAGCAGCTTGGCCGGGGTCGGGAGGAATACGCAGTATTTT. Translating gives CASSLAGVGRNTQYF.

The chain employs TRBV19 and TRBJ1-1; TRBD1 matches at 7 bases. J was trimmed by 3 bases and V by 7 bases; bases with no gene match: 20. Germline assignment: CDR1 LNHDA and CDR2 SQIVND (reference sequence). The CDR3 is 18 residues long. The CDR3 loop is CASTKRVASGTADTEAFF. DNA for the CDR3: TGTGCCAGTACGAAGCGGGTGGCCAGTGGGACAGCCGACACTGAAGCTTTCTTT.

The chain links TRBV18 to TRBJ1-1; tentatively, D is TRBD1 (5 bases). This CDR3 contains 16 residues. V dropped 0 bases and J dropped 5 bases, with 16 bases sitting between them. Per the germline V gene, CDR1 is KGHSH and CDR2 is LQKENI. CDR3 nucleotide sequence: TGTGCCAGCTCACCACCGACAGTAGCGGTTGAAACTGAAGCTTTCTTT. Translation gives CASSPPTVAVETEAFF.

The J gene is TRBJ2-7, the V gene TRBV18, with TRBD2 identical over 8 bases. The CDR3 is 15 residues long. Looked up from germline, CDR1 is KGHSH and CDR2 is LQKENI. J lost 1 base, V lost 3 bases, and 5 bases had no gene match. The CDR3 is CASSPTSVGSYEQYF. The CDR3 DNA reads TGTGCCAGCTCACCGACTAGCGTTGGGTCCTACGAGCAGTACTTC.

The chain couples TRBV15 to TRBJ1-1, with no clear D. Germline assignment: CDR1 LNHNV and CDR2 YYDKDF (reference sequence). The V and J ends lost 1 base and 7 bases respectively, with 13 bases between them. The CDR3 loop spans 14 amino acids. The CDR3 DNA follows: TGTGCCACCAGCAGAGGTTTCTTTACCGGTGAAGCTTTCTTT. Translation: CATSRGFFTGEAFF.

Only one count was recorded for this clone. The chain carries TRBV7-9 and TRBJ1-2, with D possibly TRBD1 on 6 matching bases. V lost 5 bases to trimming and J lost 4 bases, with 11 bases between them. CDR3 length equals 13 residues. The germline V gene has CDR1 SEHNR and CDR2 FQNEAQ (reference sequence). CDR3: CASSPGEIYGYTF. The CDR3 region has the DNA TGTGCCAGCAGCCCAGGGGAGATCTATGGCTACACCTTC.

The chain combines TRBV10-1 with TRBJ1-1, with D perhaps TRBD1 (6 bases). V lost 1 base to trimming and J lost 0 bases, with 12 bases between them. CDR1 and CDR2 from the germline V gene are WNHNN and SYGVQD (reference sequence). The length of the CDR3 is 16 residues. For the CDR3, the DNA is TGCGCCAGCAGTGAGTTCAGGGGACGGATGAACACTGAAGCTTTCTTT. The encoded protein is CASSEFRGRMNTEAFF.

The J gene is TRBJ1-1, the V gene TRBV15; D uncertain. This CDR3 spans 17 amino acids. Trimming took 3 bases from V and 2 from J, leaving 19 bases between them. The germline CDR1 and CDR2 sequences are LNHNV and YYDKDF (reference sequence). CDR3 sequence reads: CATSSSTGGGFNTEAFF. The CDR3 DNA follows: TGTGCCACCAGCAGTTCAACGGGAGGCGGCTTCAACACTGAAGCTTTCTTT. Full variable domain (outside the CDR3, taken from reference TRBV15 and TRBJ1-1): DAMVIQNPRYQVTQFGKPVTLSCSQTLNHNVMYWYQQKSSQAPKLLFHYYDKDFNNEADTPDNFQSRRPNTSFCFLDIRSPGLGDTAMYLCATSSSTGGGFNTEAFFGQGTRLTVV.

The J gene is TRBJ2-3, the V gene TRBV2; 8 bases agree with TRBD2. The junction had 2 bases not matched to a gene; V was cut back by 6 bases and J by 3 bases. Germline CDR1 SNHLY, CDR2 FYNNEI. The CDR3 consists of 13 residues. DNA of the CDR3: TGTGCCAGCAGCCGCGGGAGGACAGATACGCAGTATTTT. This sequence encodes CASSRGRTDTQYF.

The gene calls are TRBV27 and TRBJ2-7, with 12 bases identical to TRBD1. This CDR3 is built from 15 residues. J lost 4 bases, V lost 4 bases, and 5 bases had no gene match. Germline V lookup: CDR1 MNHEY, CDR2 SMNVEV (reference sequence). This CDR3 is CASSSRDRGLYEQYF. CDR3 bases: TGTGCCAGCAGTTCGAGGGACAGGGGGCTTTACGAGCAGTACTTC.

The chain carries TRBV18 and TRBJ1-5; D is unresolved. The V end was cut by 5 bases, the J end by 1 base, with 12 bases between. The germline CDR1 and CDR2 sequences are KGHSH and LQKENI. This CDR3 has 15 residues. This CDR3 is CASSAGGVSNQPQHF. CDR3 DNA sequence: TGTGCCAGCTCAGCCGGCGGGGTGAGCAATCAGCCCCAGCATTTT.

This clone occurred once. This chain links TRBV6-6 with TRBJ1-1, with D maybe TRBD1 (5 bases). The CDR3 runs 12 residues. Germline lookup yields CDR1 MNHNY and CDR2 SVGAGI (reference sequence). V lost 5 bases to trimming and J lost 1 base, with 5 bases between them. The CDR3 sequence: CASSQGNTEAFF. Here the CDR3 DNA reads TGTGCCAGCAGTCAGGGGAACACTGAAGCTTTCTTT.

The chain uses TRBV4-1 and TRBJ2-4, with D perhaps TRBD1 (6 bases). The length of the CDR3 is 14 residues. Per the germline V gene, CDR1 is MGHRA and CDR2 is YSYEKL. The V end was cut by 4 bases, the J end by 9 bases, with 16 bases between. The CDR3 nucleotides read TGCGCCAGCAGCCCTCAAACACCACAGGGCATTCAGTACTTC. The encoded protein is CASSPQTPQGIQYF.

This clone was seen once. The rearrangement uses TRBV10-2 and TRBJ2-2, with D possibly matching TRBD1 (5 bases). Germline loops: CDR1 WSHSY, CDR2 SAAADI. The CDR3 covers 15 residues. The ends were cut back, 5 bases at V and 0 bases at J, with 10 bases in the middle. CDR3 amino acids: CASSNDRSNTGELFF. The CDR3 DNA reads TGCGCCAGCAGTAATGACAGATCGAACACCGGGGAGCTGTTTTTT.

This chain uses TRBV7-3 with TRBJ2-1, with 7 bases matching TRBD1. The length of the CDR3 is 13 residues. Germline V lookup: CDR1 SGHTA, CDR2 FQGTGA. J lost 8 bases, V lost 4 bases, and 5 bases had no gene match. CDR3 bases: TGTGCCAGCAGCTGGGGACAGCGAGATGAGCAGTTCTTC. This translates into CASSWGQRDEQFF.

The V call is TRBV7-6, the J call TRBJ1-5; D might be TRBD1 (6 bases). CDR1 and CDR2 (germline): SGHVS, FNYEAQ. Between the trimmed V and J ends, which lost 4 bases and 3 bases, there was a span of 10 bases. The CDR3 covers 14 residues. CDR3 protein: CASSSGQPNQPQHF. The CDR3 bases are TGTGCCAGCAGCTCCGGACAGCCCAATCAGCCCCAGCATTTT.

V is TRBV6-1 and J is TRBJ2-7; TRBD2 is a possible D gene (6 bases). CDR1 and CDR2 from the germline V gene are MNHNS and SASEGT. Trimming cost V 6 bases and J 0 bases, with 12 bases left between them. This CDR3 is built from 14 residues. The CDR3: CASRRDLTSYEQYF. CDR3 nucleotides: TGTGCCAGCAGAAGGGACTTGACCTCCTACGAGCAGTACTTC.

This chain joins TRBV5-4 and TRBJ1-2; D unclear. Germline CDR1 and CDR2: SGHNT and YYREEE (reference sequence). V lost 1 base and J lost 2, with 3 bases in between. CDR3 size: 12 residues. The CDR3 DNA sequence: TGTGCCAGCAGCTTGCTCAACTATGGCTACACCTTC. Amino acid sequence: CASSLLNYGYTF.

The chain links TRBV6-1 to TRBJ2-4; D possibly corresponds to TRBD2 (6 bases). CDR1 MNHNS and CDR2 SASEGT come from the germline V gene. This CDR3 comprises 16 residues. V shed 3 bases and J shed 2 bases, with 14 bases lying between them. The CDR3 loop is CASSDPRGWSKNIQYF. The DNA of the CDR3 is TGTGCCAGCAGTGATCCCCGGGGGTGGTCCAAAAACATTCAGTACTTC.

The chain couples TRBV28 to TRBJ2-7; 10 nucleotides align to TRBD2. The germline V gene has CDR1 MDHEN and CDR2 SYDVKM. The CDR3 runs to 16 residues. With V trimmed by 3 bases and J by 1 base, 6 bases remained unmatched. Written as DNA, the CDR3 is TGTGCCAGCAGTTTGTTGGCTAGCGGGAGTTCCTACGAGCAGTACTTC. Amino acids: CASSLLASGSSYEQYF.

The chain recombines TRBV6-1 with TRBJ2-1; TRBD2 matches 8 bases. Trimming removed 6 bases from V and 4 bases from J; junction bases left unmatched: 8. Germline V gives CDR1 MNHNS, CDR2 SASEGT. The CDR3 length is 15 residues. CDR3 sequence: CASRSIAGLYNEQFF. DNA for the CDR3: TGTGCCAGCAGATCAATAGCGGGGCTATACAATGAGCAGTTCTTC.

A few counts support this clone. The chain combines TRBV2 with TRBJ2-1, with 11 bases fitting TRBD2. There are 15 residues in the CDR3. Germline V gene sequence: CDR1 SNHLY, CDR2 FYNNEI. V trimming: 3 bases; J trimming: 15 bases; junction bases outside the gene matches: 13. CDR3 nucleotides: TGTGCCAGCAGTGATACTAGCGGGAGAATCCTTCCGCGGTTCTTC. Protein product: CASSDTSGRILPRFF.

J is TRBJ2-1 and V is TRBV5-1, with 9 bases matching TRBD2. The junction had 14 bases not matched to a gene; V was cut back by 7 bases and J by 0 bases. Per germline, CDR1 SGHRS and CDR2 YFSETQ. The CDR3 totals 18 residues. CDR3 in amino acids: CASSGGLAGKSSYNEQFF. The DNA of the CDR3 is TGCGCCAGCTCAGGGGGGCTAGCGGGGAAGAGCTCCTACAATGAGCAGTTCTTC.

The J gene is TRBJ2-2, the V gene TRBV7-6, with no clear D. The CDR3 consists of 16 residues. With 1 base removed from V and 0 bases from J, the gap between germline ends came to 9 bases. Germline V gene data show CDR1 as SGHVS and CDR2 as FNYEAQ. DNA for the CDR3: TGTGCCAGCAGCTTAGACACCGTTACGAACACCGGGGAGCTGTTTTTT. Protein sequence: CASSLDTVTNTGELFF.

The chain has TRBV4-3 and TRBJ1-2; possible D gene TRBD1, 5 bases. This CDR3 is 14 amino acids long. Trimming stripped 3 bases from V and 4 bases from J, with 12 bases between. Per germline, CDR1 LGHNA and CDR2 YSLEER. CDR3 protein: CASSHLDGGYGYTF. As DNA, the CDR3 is TGCGCCAGCAGCCATCTTGACGGGGGCTATGGCTACACCTTC.

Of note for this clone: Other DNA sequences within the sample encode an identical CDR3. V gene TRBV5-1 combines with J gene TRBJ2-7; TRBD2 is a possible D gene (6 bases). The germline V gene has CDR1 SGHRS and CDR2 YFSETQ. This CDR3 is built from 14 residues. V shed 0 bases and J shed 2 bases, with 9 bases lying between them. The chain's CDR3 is CASSLAGGTYEQYF. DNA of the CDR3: TGCGCCAGCAGCTTGGCAGGCGGGACCTACGAGCAGTACTTC.

CDR3 residues: CASSLDVLAETGPYEQYF. DNA of the CDR3: TGTGCCAGCAGCTTAGACGTACTAGCGGAGACGGGTCCCTACGAGCAGTACTTC. The chain combines TRBV11-2 with TRBJ2-7; the match to TRBD2 covers 8 bases. Trimming cost V 0 bases and J 2 bases; bases outside gene matches: 12. Germline V lookup: CDR1 SGHAT, CDR2 FQNNGV. The CDR3 is made up of 18 amino acids.

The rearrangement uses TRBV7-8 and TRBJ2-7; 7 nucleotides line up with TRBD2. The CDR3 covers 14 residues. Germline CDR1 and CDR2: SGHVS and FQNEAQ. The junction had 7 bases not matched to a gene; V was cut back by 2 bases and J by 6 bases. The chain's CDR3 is CASSLNGRLGEQYF. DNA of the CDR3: TGTGCCAGCAGCTTAAACGGGAGGCTGGGCGAGCAGTACTTC.

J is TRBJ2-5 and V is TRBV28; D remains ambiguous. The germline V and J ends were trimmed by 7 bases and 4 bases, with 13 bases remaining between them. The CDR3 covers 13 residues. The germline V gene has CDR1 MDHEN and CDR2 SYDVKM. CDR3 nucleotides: TGTGCCAGCACCCAGGCGCTGCGAGAGACCCAGTACTTC. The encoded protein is CASTQALRETQYF.

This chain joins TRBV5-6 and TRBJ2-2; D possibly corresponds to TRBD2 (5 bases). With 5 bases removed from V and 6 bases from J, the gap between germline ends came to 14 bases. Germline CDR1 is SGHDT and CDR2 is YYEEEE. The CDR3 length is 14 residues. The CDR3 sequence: CASSRTLSPGELFF. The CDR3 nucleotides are TGTGCCAGCAGTCGGACTCTTTCCCCCGGGGAGCTGTTTTTT.